The 30 T cell receptor beta chains reported below all come from one sample, sequenced in a study of somatic mutations in cytotoxic T cells in rheumatoid arthritis (dated by TCRdb to 2016 to 2017). Libraries were made using the immunoSEQ multiplex PCR assay. Sourced from immuneACCESS, this table was stored by TCRdb with only in-frame sequences that have V and J called. A share of the clones is absent; for the studies checked, an unresolved V gene accounts for under half, and the remainder has no known explanation. The sample data list approximately 14,000 clones, and about four fifths of these were observed just once. More than 13% of the sample belongs to the ten largest clones. The sequenced sample was CD8+ T cells sorted from blood. These TCRs come from an adult with rheumatoid arthritis.

The gene calls are TRBV5-1 and TRBJ2-5, with D hard to call. Between the trimmed V and J ends, which lost 7 bases and 0 bases, there was a span of 16 bases. This CDR3 contains 15 residues. The germline V gene encodes CDR1 SGHRS and CDR2 YFSETQ. DNA for the CDR3: TGCGCCAGCTTTTTAGGCCCCTCAAACCAAGAGACCCAGTACTTC. Protein product: CASFLGPSNQETQYF.

J is TRBJ2-7 and V is TRBV1; the table's D call, TRBD1, was not checked against the DNA. TRBV1 corresponds to a pseudogene. The CDR3 consists of 15 residues. The CDR3 bases are TGCACCAGCAGCCAAGATATCCAGGGGGCCTACGAGCAGTACTTC. Its protein is CTSSQDIQGAYEQYF.

For this clone: Compared with germline, one end of the junction differs, possibly owing to a read error. The rearrangement links TRBV27 to TRBJ2-1; D unresolved. CDR1 is MNHEY, CDR2 SMNVEV, per germline (reference sequence). The CDR3 loop spans 13 amino acids. For the CDR3, the DNA is TGTGCCAGCAGTTTAGTCTCCAACAATGAGCAGTTCTTC. Protein product: CASSLVSNNEQFF.

V usage is TRBV28 and J usage is TRBJ2-3, with 7 bases that match TRBD1. This CDR3 comprises 20 residues. Germline V gene data show CDR1 as MDHEN and CDR2 as SYDVKM. After removal of 2 bases from V and 4 bases from J, the junction contained 21 bases not matched to a gene. The CDR3 protein is CASSLVAGTAVGTEPDTQYF. DNA of the CDR3: TGTGCCAGCAGTTTAGTAGCCGGGACAGCTGTAGGGACGGAGCCAGATACGCAGTATTTT.

This clone has just one count. The V call is TRBV5-6, the J call TRBJ1-1; TRBD1 matches at 9 bases. The CDR3 extends over 17 amino acids. CDR1 is SGHDT and CDR2 is YYEEEE in the germline V gene. V lost 4 bases, J lost 3 bases, and 13 bases stayed unmatched. The CDR3 coding sequence is TGTGCCAGCAGCATGGTACGAGGTGGGACAGGGTACACTGAAGCTTTCTTT. Amino acid sequence: CASSMVRGGTGYTEAFF.

The J gene is TRBJ2-1, the V gene TRBV6-6; D possibly matches TRBD1 or TRBD2 (5 bases each). Germline assignment: CDR1 MNHNY and CDR2 SVGAGI (reference sequence). The CDR3 spans 12 residues. Trimming took 1 base from V and 8 from J, leaving 6 bases between them. The CDR3 sequence is CASSYLGDEQFF. Here the CDR3 DNA reads TGTGCCAGCAGTTACTTGGGGGATGAGCAGTTCTTC.

J is TRBJ1-1 and V is TRBV11-2; D unclear. The CDR3 spans 13 residues. The germline V gene has CDR1 SGHAT and CDR2 FQNNGV. V was trimmed by 1 base and J by 7 bases, leaving 10 bases between them. The CDR3 DNA reads TGTGCCAGCAGCTTAGGTTCCCCGATTGAAGCTTTCTTT. The encoded protein is CASSLGSPIEAFF.

This chain joins TRBV7-2 and TRBJ2-5, with 11 bases that match TRBD1. The CDR3 length is 15 residues. Germline CDR1 reads SGHTA; CDR2 reads FQGNSA. Trimming at V came to 3 bases and at J to 7 bases, leaving 7 bases not matched to a gene. CDR3 region: CASSFFSGTGGTQYF. CDR3 in DNA: TGTGCCAGCAGCTTCTTTTCCGGGACAGGGGGGACCCAGTACTTC.

This chain connects TRBV27 to TRBJ2-1; the match to TRBD2 covers 13 bases. V trimming: 5 bases; J trimming: 8 bases; junction bases outside the gene matches: 6. CDR3 length: 15 residues. CDR1 is MNHEY and CDR2 is SMNVEV in the germline V gene (reference sequence). The CDR3 DNA follows: TGTGCCAGCAGTGCCACTAGCGGGAGGGCCTATGAGCAGTTCTTC. Protein: CASSATSGRAYEQFF.

The chain combines TRBV11-2 with TRBJ1-1; D unclear. CDR1 SGHAT and CDR2 FQNNGV come from the germline V gene. CDR3 length: 11 residues. V lost 2 bases, J lost 2 bases, and 0 bases lay in between. The CDR3 DNA is TGTGCCAGCAGCTTAAACACTGAAGCTTTCTTT. Protein: CASSLNTEAFF.

The rearrangement joins TRBV5-6 to TRBJ2-7; D unresolved. Trimming stripped 0 bases from V and 3 bases from J, with 10 bases between. The CDR3 is 14 amino acids. Germline V gene sequence: CDR1 SGHDT, CDR2 YYEEEE. In DNA, the CDR3 is TGTGCCAGCAGCTTGGTGGTCAGTTACTACGAGCAGTACTTC. Its translation: CASSLVVSYYEQYF.

This clone was observed a handful of times. This chain joins TRBV19 and TRBJ1-1, with 7 bases matching TRBD1. CDR1 is LNHDA and CDR2 is SQIVND in the germline V gene (reference sequence). The CDR3 extends over 13 amino acids. V lost 1 base and J lost 7; bases outside the gene matches: 3. This chain's CDR3 is CASSIGDSSEAFF. The DNA for the CDR3 is TGTGCCAGTAGTATAGGGGACAGCAGTGAAGCTTTCTTT.

CDR3 amino acids: CASSVGAGVLYNEQFF. CDR3 bases: TGTGCCAGCAGTGTAGGGGCTGGGGTTTTGTACAATGAGCAGTTCTTC. The chain recombines TRBV6-1 with TRBJ2-1; TRBD1 might be the D (5 bases). This CDR3 contains 16 residues. The V and J ends lost 4 bases and 4 bases respectively, with 17 bases between them. Germline CDR1 MNHNS, CDR2 SASEGT.

This clone has just a few counts. The chain couples TRBV10-1 to TRBJ2-7; D ambiguous. This CDR3 region has 16 residues. Trimming removed 8 bases from V and 3 bases from J, with 23 bases in between. Germline V gives CDR1 WNHNN, CDR2 SYGVQD (reference sequence). The CDR3 coding sequence is TGCGCCAGCCCCTCGCGCCAACGGAACAAATACTACGAGCAGTACTTC. It yields the protein CASPSRQRNKYYEQYF.

This clone was counted between two and nine times. The gene calls are TRBV18 and TRBJ1-1; D not resolved. The CDR3 consists of 13 residues. Germline lookup yields CDR1 KGHSH and CDR2 LQKENI. Trimming stripped 2 bases from V and 8 bases from J, with 12 bases between. The CDR3 bases are TGTGCCAGCTCACCAGAGTCTAGCGTCGAAGCTTTCTTT. It encodes CASSPESSVEAFF.

The V call is TRBV13, the J call TRBJ1-5; D is ambiguous. V lost 11 bases to trimming and J lost 0 bases, with 20 bases between them. Germline assignment: CDR1 PRHDT and CDR2 FYEKMQ (reference sequence). This CDR3 contains 16 residues. CDR3 amino acids: CAGPNSGPYSNQPQHF. As DNA, the CDR3 is TGTGCCGGGCCTAACAGCGGGCCTTATAGCAATCAGCCCCAGCATTTT.

V is TRBV27 and J is TRBJ1-2; D not resolved. CDR1 MNHEY and CDR2 SMNVEV come from the germline V gene (reference sequence). The CDR3 is made up of 13 amino acids. The V and J ends lost 0 bases and 3 bases respectively, with 5 bases between them. Here the CDR3 reads CASSLSGYYGYTF. The CDR3 DNA is TGTGCCAGCAGTTTATCAGGGTACTATGGCTACACCTTC.

This sequence joins TRBV7-6 and TRBJ2-1; no reliable D call. Germline assignment: CDR1 SGHVS and CDR2 FNYEAQ. There are 13 residues in the CDR3. Trimming took off 0 bases at V and 10 bases at J, with 10 bases between the two ends. This CDR3 is CASSLAPQEEQFF. The CDR3, as DNA: TGTGCCAGCAGCTTAGCCCCACAAGAGGAGCAGTTCTTC.

The chain carries TRBV7-2 and TRBJ2-2; 10 bases line up with TRBD1. This CDR3 region has 13 residues. The germline gives CDR1 SGHTA, CDR2 FQGNSA. The V gene end was trimmed by 11 bases and the J gene end by 3 bases; junction bases not matched to a gene: 3. Written as DNA, the CDR3 is TGTGCCCGGGGGACAGGGGACACCGGGGAGCTGTTTTTT. It is translated as CARGTGDTGELFF.

This clone was observed once. This sequence joins TRBV10-2 and TRBJ2-1; 8 bases align to TRBD2. From germline, CDR1 is WSHSY and CDR2 SAAADI. J was trimmed by 10 bases and V by 7 bases; bases with no gene match: 12. This CDR3 has 14 amino acids. The CDR3 nucleotides are TGCGCCAGCATTCCGGGACTAGGAATAGGAGAGCAGTTCTTC. The encoded protein is CASIPGLGIGEQFF.

The J gene is TRBJ2-5, the V gene TRBV7-8; 7 nucleotides align to TRBD1. With the DNA end fitting TRBJ2-7 better, the J assignment may be wrong. This CDR3 spans 15 amino acids. CDR1 SGHVS and CDR2 FQNEAQ come from the germline V gene. The DNA for the CDR3 is TGTGCCAGCAGCTCCTATACAGGGGTTGACTACGAGCAGTACTTC. The encoded protein is CASSSYTGVDYEQYF.

The chain employs TRBV27 and TRBJ2-7, with 7 bases lining up with TRBD1. The germline CDR1 and CDR2 sequences are MNHEY and SMNVEV (reference sequence). V was clipped by 6 bases and J by 3 bases; unmatched bases: 8. This CDR3 has 14 residues. The CDR3 nucleotides are TGTGCCAGCAGGCAACCGGGACAGAACTACGAGCAGTACTTC. It codes for CASRQPGQNYEQYF.

As concerns this clone: The sample carries other DNA sequences with the same CDR3. The CDR3 sequence is CASSQGTPVGSGTDTQYF. In DNA, the CDR3 is TGCGCCAGCAGCCAGGGGACTCCGGTGGGCTCGGGCACAGATACGCAGTATTTT. The rearrangement joins TRBV4-1 to TRBJ2-3; the D gene is possibly TRBD2 (6 bases). This CDR3 contains 18 residues. Germline loops: CDR1 MGHRA, CDR2 YSYEKL. V lost 3 bases to trimming and J lost 1 base, with 20 bases between them.

The genes are TRBV11-2 and TRBJ2-1; 13 nucleotides match TRBD2. V was clipped by 5 bases and J by 8 bases; unmatched bases: 6. CDR1 is SGHAT and CDR2 is FQNNGV in the germline V gene. This CDR3 region has 15 residues. The CDR3 protein is CASSPVTSGGYEQFF. CDR3 bases: TGTGCCAGCAGCCCCGTGACTAGCGGGGGGTATGAGCAGTTCTTC.

The chain combines TRBV2 with TRBJ2-5, with D perhaps being TRBD1 or TRBD2 (5 bases each). With the DNA end fitting TRBJ2-7 better, the J assignment may be wrong. The CDR3 consists of 13 residues. Germline lookup yields CDR1 SNHLY and CDR2 FYNNEI. CDR3: CASRDAVSYEQYF. CDR3 bases: TGTGCCAGCCGGGACGCCGTCTCCTACGAGCAGTACTTC.

V usage is TRBV2 and J usage is TRBJ1-1; D not resolved. CDR3 length: 14 residues. Germline V gene lookup returns CDR1 SNHLY and CDR2 FYNNEI. Trimming cost V 0 bases and J 2 bases, with 7 bases left between them. In DNA, the CDR3 is TGTGCCAGCAGTGAAGCTCCGGACAACACTGAAGCTTTCTTT. Translating it yields CASSEAPDNTEAFF.

This clone was seen just once. The chain has TRBV28 and TRBJ1-4; TRBD1 agrees at 8 bases. In germline, CDR1 is MDHEN, CDR2 SYDVKM. The CDR3 is made up of 18 amino acids. Unmatched junction bases numbered 12, after V lost 5 bases and J lost 1 base. The CDR3 loop is CASSPPTGEGLTNEKLFF. CDR3 nucleotides: TGTGCCAGCAGTCCCCCGACAGGGGAGGGGTTAACTAATGAAAAACTGTTTTTT.

This rearrangement joins TRBV27 to TRBJ2-5; D not certain. CDR3 length: 14 amino acids. Trimming stripped 4 bases from V and 2 bases from J, with 11 bases between. Germline-derived CDR1 and CDR2 are MNHEY and SMNVEV (reference sequence). CDR3 bases: TGTGCCAGCAGTTATGTCGACTCACAAGAGACCCAGTACTTC. This codes for CASSYVDSQETQYF.

The V call is TRBV30, the J call TRBJ2-3, with 8 bases that match TRBD1. Unmatched junction bases numbered 9, after V lost 2 bases and J lost 5 bases. Germline V CDR1 and CDR2: GTSNPN, SVGIG (reference sequence). The CDR3 runs 15 residues. CDR3 in amino acids: CAWSYPGQEIDTQYF. DNA of the CDR3: TGTGCCTGGAGTTACCCGGGACAGGAAATAGATACGCAGTATTTT.

V gene TRBV7-6 combines with J gene TRBJ2-3; 13 bases are a match to TRBD2. V gave up 6 bases and J gave up 6 bases; unmatched junction bases: 12. Germline V gene lookup returns CDR1 SGHVS and CDR2 FNYEAQ. This CDR3 contains 17 residues. The CDR3 reads CASSYVTSGGARDTQYF. For the CDR3, the DNA is TGTGCCAGCAGTTACGTTACTAGCGGGGGGGCTAGGGATACGCAGTATTTT.